The 30 T cell receptor beta chains presented below share a single source sample, sequenced in a study of shared clonotypes between healthy human individuals (dated by TCRdb to the early 2020s). The receptor library was made with the immunoSEQ multiplex PCR assay. TCRdb re-hosts the immuneACCESS table, in-frame sequences only. Its copies lack some clones; in the studies checked, an unresolved V gene accounts for under half of them, and the cause for the rest is not known. The table for this sample lists a few million clones; 95% of them were counted only once. The ten largest clonotypes hold roughly 0.13% of the sample. Sequenced: naive CD4+ T cells sorted from blood. The sample's cell subset or site, from its label and the paper: CD45RA+ positively selected. The receptors stem from a man aged 18 to 30 in good health.

The chain recombines TRBV10-3 with TRBJ1-2; no definite D call. Looked up from germline, CDR1 is ENHRY and CDR2 is SYGVKD. Trimming removed 10 bases at V and 2 bases at J, with 17 bases between. CDR3 size: 14 residues. Here the CDR3 reads CATGSFEKNYGYTF. The CDR3 bases are TGTGCCACCGGGTCCTTCGAGAAGAACTATGGCTACACCTTC.

The rearrangement joins TRBV9 to TRBJ2-1; D possibly uses TRBD1 or TRBD2 (5 bases each). The V and J ends lost 3 bases and 3 bases respectively, with 13 bases between them. Germline CDR1 reads SGDLS; CDR2 reads YYNGEE. The CDR3 consists of 15 residues. CDR3 loop: CASSALGADYNEQFF. As DNA, the CDR3 is TGTGCCAGCAGCGCCCTCGGGGCGGACTACAATGAGCAGTTCTTC.

The CDR3, as DNA: TGCGCCAGCAGCTTTTCGGGGACTAGCGGGCCTTCGAGCACAGATACGCAGTATTTT. Its protein is CASSFSGTSGPSSTDTQYF. The chain combines TRBV5-1 with TRBJ2-3; TRBD2 matches at 12 bases. The V and J ends lost 2 bases and 0 bases, in that order; junction bases with no gene match: 10. The CDR3 length is 19 residues. The germline V gene has CDR1 SGHRS and CDR2 YFSETQ. Full variable domain (rest looked up from reference TRBV5-1 and TRBJ2-3): KAGVTQTPRYLIKTRGQQVTLSCSPISGHRSVSWYQQTPGQGLQFLFEYFSETQRNKGNFPGRFSGRQFSNSRSEMNVSTLELGDSALYLCASSFSGTSGPSSTDTQYFGPGTRLTVL.

The chain has TRBV27 and TRBJ2-3; 10 nucleotides match TRBD1. The CDR3 spans 12 residues. Germline CDR1 MNHEY, CDR2 SMNVEV (reference sequence). The trim removed 5 bases at V and 14 bases at J, leaving 7 bases unmatched. Written as DNA, the CDR3 is TGTGCCAGCAGTCCCTTGGGGACAGGGGTGTATTTT. Translating gives CASSPLGTGVYF.

The chain carries TRBV5-1 and TRBJ1-1; no clear D. V shed 0 bases and J shed 4 bases, with 10 bases lying between them. Germline lookup yields CDR1 SGHRS and CDR2 YFSETQ. The CDR3 loop spans 14 amino acids. This CDR3 is CASSLVTSSTEAFF. The CDR3 DNA follows: TGCGCCAGCAGCTTGGTTACCTCGAGCACTGAAGCTTTCTTT.

The chain recombines TRBV7-9 with TRBJ2-1; D is uncertain. The CDR3 is 16 amino acids. Germline CDR1 and CDR2: SEHNR and FQNEAQ (reference sequence). The ends were cut back, 5 bases at V and 0 bases at J, with 14 bases in the middle. DNA for the CDR3: TGTGCCAGCAGCCCCGTCTACTTTGGCTCCTACAATGAGCAGTTCTTC. Translated: CASSPVYFGSYNEQFF.

The chain combines TRBV10-2 with TRBJ2-1; D possibly corresponds to TRBD1 (6 bases). The V and J ends lost 6 bases and 5 bases respectively, with 11 bases between them. The CDR3 is 13 amino acids. Per the germline V gene, CDR1 is WSHSY and CDR2 is SAAADI. The CDR3 region is CASRASGDNEQFF. The CDR3 coding sequence is TGCGCCAGCAGGGCCTCAGGGGACAATGAGCAGTTCTTC.

V and J are TRBV7-2 and TRBJ2-7; unclear D gene. The germline V gene encodes CDR1 SGHTA and CDR2 FQGNSA. CDR3 length: 16 amino acids. Trimming shortened V by 1 base and J by 0 bases, and 13 bases separated the two germline ends. The CDR3 spells CASSLDMALSSYEQYF. The DNA for the CDR3 is TGTGCCAGCAGCTTAGATATGGCGTTGAGCTCCTACGAGCAGTACTTC.

The chain is built from TRBV19 and TRBJ1-1; no reliable D call. CDR1 and CDR2 (germline): LNHDA, SQIVND (reference sequence). This CDR3 is built from 13 residues. V was shortened by 8 bases and J by 1 base, with 11 bases between the two germline ends. CDR3 region: CASSILANTEAFF. CDR3 nucleotide sequence: TGTGCCAGTTCGATACTTGCGAACACTGAAGCTTTCTTT.

The V call is TRBV5-1, the J call TRBJ2-7; D is uncertain. This CDR3 region has 11 residues. V lost 4 bases, J lost 6 bases, and 8 bases lay in between. Germline V lookup: CDR1 SGHRS, CDR2 YFSETQ. CDR3 nucleotide sequence: TGCGCCAGCAGCAGGCTCACCGAGCAGTACTTC. Protein product: CASSRLTEQYF.

The chain carries TRBV5-1 and TRBJ2-2; D is perhaps TRBD1 (6 bases). Germline V gives CDR1 SGHRS, CDR2 YFSETQ. The CDR3 loop spans 14 amino acids. Deletions cut 5 bases from V and 1 base from J, with 9 bases between. The CDR3 reads CASSSDRNTGELFF. Written as DNA, the CDR3 is TGCGCCAGCAGTTCGGACAGGAACACCGGGGAGCTGTTTTTT.

The rearrangement uses TRBV2 and TRBJ2-3; TRBD2 matches 13 bases. V lost 8 bases, J lost 3 bases, and 5 bases stayed unmatched. CDR1 is SNHLY, CDR2 FYNNEI, per germline. This CDR3 region has 15 residues. The CDR3 sequence is CASREGLAGTDTQYF. The DNA of the CDR3 is TGTGCCAGCCGAGAGGGACTAGCGGGAACAGATACGCAGTATTTT.

Of note for this clone: The same CDR3 can be traced to other DNA sequences in this sample. This sequence joins TRBV10-3 and TRBJ1-3; D not resolved. Trimming took 0 bases from V and 7 from J, leaving 7 bases between them. Germline values: CDR1 ENHRY, CDR2 SYGVKD. The CDR3 is 13 amino acids. CDR3 DNA sequence: TGTGCCATCAGTGAGTCTGCGGGGAACACCATATATTTT. Encoded protein: CAISESAGNTIYF.

The chain recombines TRBV7-9 with TRBJ2-7, with TRBD1 matching 8 bases. Trimming cost V 1 base and J 2 bases; bases outside gene matches: 4. Germline assignment: CDR1 SEHNR and CDR2 FQNEAQ (reference sequence). The CDR3 covers 15 residues. CDR3 sequence: CASSLGGQGPYEQYF. For the CDR3, the DNA is TGTGCCAGCAGCTTAGGAGGACAGGGCCCCTACGAGCAGTACTTC.

For this clone: The same CDR3 also results from other DNA sequences found in this sample. V is TRBV29-1 and J is TRBJ2-2; D is perhaps TRBD1 (5 bases). Trimming pared 2 bases from V and 7 bases from J, leaving 8 bases between. The CDR3 loop spans 12 amino acids. Germline CDR1 and CDR2: SQVTM and ANQGSEA. The CDR3 DNA follows: TGCAGCGTTGAAAGGGGTAGCGGGGAGCTGTTTTTT. Protein: CSVERGSGELFF.

V is TRBV11-2 and J is TRBJ2-7, with 8 bases fitting TRBD1. CDR3 length equals 13 residues. Germline lookup yields CDR1 SGHAT and CDR2 FQNNGV. Unmatched junction bases numbered 5, after V lost 5 bases and J lost 5 bases. CDR3 sequence (DNA): TGTGCCAGCAGCGTTCCAGGGGGCAACGAGCAGTACTTC. Translating it yields CASSVPGGNEQYF. Full variable domain (remainder filled in from reference TRBV11-2 and TRBJ2-7): EAGVAQSPRYKIIEKRQSVAFWCNPISGHATLYWYQQILGQGPKLLIQFQNNGVVDDSQLPKDRFSAERLKGVDSTLKIQPAKLEDSAVYLCASSVPGGNEQYFGPGTRLTVT.

The chain is built from TRBV5-8 and TRBJ1-6; D uncertain. CDR1 and CDR2 (germline): SGHTS, YDEGEE. Trimming stripped 2 bases from V and 2 bases from J, with 8 bases between. The CDR3 sequence is 15 residues long. The CDR3 region has the DNA TGTGCCAGCAGCTTAGGCGGAGCCTATAATTCACCCCTCCACTTT. It encodes CASSLGGAYNSPLHF. The variable domain in full, completed from reference TRBV5-8 and TRBJ1-6, reads EAGVTQSPTHLIKTRGQQATLRCSPISGHTSVYWYQQALGLGLQFLLWYDEGEERNRGNFPPRFSGRQFPNYSSELNVNALELEDSALYLCASSLGGAYNSPLHFGNGTRLTVT.

V gene TRBV4-1 combines with J gene TRBJ2-3; 13 nucleotides align to TRBD2. The CDR3 is 21 amino acids. With V trimmed by 0 bases and J by 1 base, 13 bases remained unmatched. From germline, CDR1 is MGHRA and CDR2 YSYEKL. The CDR3 bases are TGCGCCAGCAGCCAAGATCGGGGACTAGCGGGATGGTTCTCTGGCACAGATACGCAGTATTTT. Its translation: CASSQDRGLAGWFSGTDTQYF.

With regard to this clone: The identical CDR3 is also encoded by other nucleotide sequences in the sample. The chain joins TRBV5-1 to TRBJ2-5; 10 bases fit TRBD2. The CDR3 is 14 residues long. CDR1 is SGHRS, CDR2 YFSETQ, per germline. V shed 2 bases and J 3 bases; nucleotides not matched to a gene: 1. CDR3 in DNA: TGCGCCAGCAGCTTCGGACTAGCGGAAGAGACCCAGTACTTC. This codes for CASSFGLAEETQYF.

The chain combines TRBV5-8 with TRBJ2-7; D is undetermined. CDR1 and CDR2 from the germline V gene are SGHTS and YDEGEE. The CDR3 is 15 amino acids. V lost 2 bases and J 2 bases, leaving 14 bases between the germline ends. The CDR3 nucleotides read TGTGCCAGCAGCTTATATCCGGGTCCAGCCTACGAGCAGTACTTC. Its protein is CASSLYPGPAYEQYF. Full variable domain (rest looked up from reference TRBV5-8 and TRBJ2-7): EAGVTQSPTHLIKTRGQQATLRCSPISGHTSVYWYQQALGLGLQFLLWYDEGEERNRGNFPPRFSGRQFPNYSSELNVNALELEDSALYLCASSLYPGPAYEQYFGPGTRLTVT.

The chain has TRBV27 and TRBJ2-4; weak D call: TRBD2 (6 bases). Trimming took 3 bases from V and 8 from J, leaving 11 bases between them. From germline, CDR1 is MNHEY and CDR2 SMNVEV (reference sequence). This CDR3 contains 13 residues. CDR3 loop: CASSLRGVDIQYF. The CDR3 DNA sequence: TGTGCCAGCAGTTTGCGGGGTGTGGACATTCAGTACTTC.

Only a few counts were recorded for this clone. The J gene is TRBJ2-3, the V gene TRBV30; 7 bases map to TRBD1. Trimming removed 1 base from V and 5 bases from J; junction bases left unmatched: 12. The CDR3 spans 16 residues. The germline V gene encodes CDR1 GTSNPN and CDR2 SVGIG (reference sequence). CDR3 in DNA: TGTGCCTGGAGTGCTGGGACAGCCGGATTCCAAGATACGCAGTATTTT. Protein sequence: CAWSAGTAGFQDTQYF.

The J gene is TRBJ2-1, the V gene TRBV7-2; D remains ambiguous. Trimming left V 1 base short and J 6 bases short, with 13 bases between. CDR3 length: 15 residues. Germline CDR1 reads SGHTA; CDR2 reads FQGNSA. CDR3 protein: CASSLGRYVLNEQFF. CDR3 nucleotides: TGTGCCAGCAGCTTAGGTCGTTATGTCCTCAATGAGCAGTTCTTC.

This clone was detected only once. The chain links TRBV10-1 to TRBJ2-3; 12 nucleotides agree with TRBD2. Unmatched junction bases numbered 10, after V lost 6 bases and J lost 0 bases. CDR3 length equals 18 residues. Germline assignment: CDR1 WNHNN and CDR2 SYGVQD (reference sequence). The CDR3 here is CASSGRTSGIPSTDTQYF. CDR3 in DNA: TGCGCCAGCAGCGGAAGGACTAGCGGGATACCTAGCACAGATACGCAGTATTTT.

As for this clone: The same CDR3 arises from other DNA sequences in this sample as well. The V gene is TRBV5-1, the J gene TRBJ2-3; no clear D gene. V gave up 0 bases and J gave up 0 bases, with 8 bases separating them. Germline V gene data show CDR1 as SGHRS and CDR2 as YFSETQ. The CDR3 is 15 residues long. CDR3 amino acids: CASSLEGSSTDTQYF. In nucleotides, the CDR3 is TGCGCCAGCAGCTTGGAAGGATCTAGCACAGATACGCAGTATTTT.

The J gene is TRBJ2-7, the V gene TRBV4-1; a weak D match, TRBD2 (7 bases). This CDR3 contains 15 residues. Germline CDR1 reads MGHRA; CDR2 reads YSYEKL. V gave up 8 bases and J gave up 4 bases, with 21 bases separating them. Here the CDR3 reads CASGGAGATSYEQYF. CDR3 DNA: TGCGCCAGCGGAGGGGCGGGGGCCACGTCATACGAGCAGTACTTC.

This sequence joins TRBV28 and TRBJ2-5; TRBD2 matches 7 bases. The CDR3 is made up of 16 amino acids. The trim removed 6 bases at V and 1 base at J, leaving 11 bases unmatched. Per the germline V gene, CDR1 is MDHEN and CDR2 is SYDVKM. CDR3 protein: CASSLRNPGGQETQYF. CDR3 sequence (DNA): TGTGCCAGCAGCCTTAGAAACCCGGGGGGCCAAGAGACCCAGTACTTC.

This chain links TRBV4-1 with TRBJ1-2; unclear D gene. Between the trimmed V and J ends, which lost 4 bases and 8 bases, there was a span of 23 bases. This CDR3 is built from 16 residues. Per germline, CDR1 MGHRA and CDR2 YSYEKL. The DNA of the CDR3 is TGCGCCAGCAGCCTCCGACTTGTTGGGGATCTCCGCGGCTACACCTTC. Its protein is CASSLRLVGDLRGYTF.

The CDR3 DNA reads as TGTGCCAGTACGGAGATTGGGTTTAACTATGGCTACACCTTC. Amino acid sequence: CASTEIGFNYGYTF. The chain uses TRBV19 and TRBJ1-2; D unresolved. The CDR3 contains 14 residues. Germline CDR1 is LNHDA and CDR2 is SQIVND (reference sequence). V was trimmed by 7 bases and J by 1 base, leaving 13 bases between them.

The rearrangement links TRBV7-2 to TRBJ2-5; 12 bases match TRBD2. CDR3 size: 15 residues. With 5 bases clipped from V and 4 bases from J, the junction kept 5 bases outside the gene matches. CDR1 is SGHTA, CDR2 FQGNSA, per germline. CDR3 nucleotide sequence: TGTGCCAGCAGCGCCGGACTAGCGGGAAGAGAGACCCAGTACTTC. It specifies CASSAGLAGRETQYF.